One and the same sample provided the 15 T cell receptor beta chains below, sequenced in a study of cytomegalovirus exposure and HLA in healthy donors. The method was immunoSEQ multiplex PCR; TCRdb's version includes in-frame clones alone and lacks a portion of them. The data contain 100,000 to 150,000 clones, approximately 92% of them singletons. Input material: PBMCs. These receptor sequences come from a woman in her late teens or twenties in good health and CMV-seronegative.

The chain recombines TRBV27 with TRBJ1-1; D is uncertain. The germline V gene has CDR1 MNHEY and CDR2 SMNVEV (reference sequence). CDR3 size: 14 residues. V was pared by 11 bases and J by 5 bases, with 21 bases between. The CDR3 nucleotides read TGTGCCCGGGCGCCCGGGAAATTGGGTACTGAAGCTTTCTTT. It is translated as CARAPGKLGTEAFF.

The chain joins TRBV4-1 to TRBJ2-3; no clear D. Trimming removed 0 bases at V and 6 bases at J, with 7 bases between. The CDR3 length is 13 residues. The germline CDR1 and CDR2 sequences are MGHRA and YSYEKL. CDR3 sequence reads: CASSQEVVDTQYF. For the CDR3, the DNA is TGCGCCAGCAGCCAAGAGGTAGTCGATACGCAGTATTTT.

The rearrangement joins TRBV7-2 to TRBJ1-4; 10 bases are a match to TRBD1. The germline gives CDR1 SGHTA, CDR2 FQGNSA. V lost 8 bases and J lost 8; bases outside the gene matches: 5. This CDR3 is 13 amino acids long. Written as DNA, the CDR3 is TGTGCCAGCGGGCGGGACAGGGGAGAAAAACTGTTTTTT. This encodes CASGRDRGEKLFF.

This rearrangement joins TRBV7-9 to TRBJ1-1; 7 bases are a match to TRBD1. The junction had 7 bases not matched to a gene; V was cut back by 5 bases and J by 4 bases. CDR1 and CDR2 (germline): SEHNR, FQNEAQ (reference sequence). The CDR3 runs 14 residues. The CDR3 sequence: CASSLVTGITEAFF. DNA of the CDR3: TGTGCCAGCAGCCTAGTGACAGGGATCACTGAAGCTTTCTTT.

The V gene is TRBV29-1, the J gene TRBJ1-3; 7 nucleotides align to TRBD1. CDR1 is SQVTM and CDR2 is ANQGSEA in the germline V gene. V shed 7 bases, J shed 2 bases, and the junction held 8 bases outside the gene matches. The CDR3 loop spans 14 amino acids. The CDR3 nucleotides are TGCAGCGCCGTAACAGGGGCAACTGGAAACACCATATATTTT. It specifies CSAVTGATGNTIYF.

The chain has TRBV4-3 and TRBJ2-5, with 12 bases matching TRBD2. Trimming took 0 bases from V and 5 from J; bases not matched to a gene: 7. Per the germline V gene, CDR1 is LGHNA and CDR2 is YSLEER. This CDR3 has 17 residues. The CDR3 region is CASSQDEITSGRETQYF. Written as DNA, the CDR3 is TGCGCCAGCAGCCAAGATGAGATAACTAGCGGGAGGGAGACCCAGTACTTC.

This clone was found a few times. CDR3 region: CATAGPSNTEAFF. The CDR3 nucleotides read TGTGCCACCGCTGGGCCTTCGAACACTGAAGCTTTCTTT. V gene TRBV28 combines with J gene TRBJ1-1, with D unclear. The germline CDR1 and CDR2 sequences are MDHEN and SYDVKM. The V end was cut by 10 bases, the J end by 1 base, with 13 bases between. There are 13 residues in the CDR3. Using reference TRBV28 and TRBJ1-1 for the parts outside the CDR3, the full variable domain is DVKVTQSSRYLVKRTGEKVFLECVQDMDHENMFWYRQDPGLGLRLIYFSYDVKMKEKGDIPEGYSVSREKKERFSLILESASTNQTSMYLCATAGPSNTEAFFGQGTRLTVV.

The V and J genes are TRBV28 and TRBJ2-1, with 10 bases fitting TRBD1. Losses at the gene ends were 7 bases for V and 10 bases for J; bases not matched to a gene: 13. This CDR3 spans 15 amino acids. Germline V gene sequence: CDR1 MDHEN, CDR2 SYDVKM. CDR3 coding DNA: TGTGCCAGCACATTGGGTTCGGACAGGGGGGGAGAGCAGTTCTTC. This sequence encodes CASTLGSDRGGEQFF.

This chain uses TRBV18 with TRBJ1-3; a weak D match, TRBD1 (5 bases). Per the germline V gene, CDR1 is KGHSH and CDR2 is LQKENI. The CDR3 covers 14 residues. V lost 4 bases, J lost 3 bases, and 10 bases lay in between. The chain's CDR3 is CASSLGTDGNTIYF. In DNA form, the CDR3 reads TGTGCCAGCTCACTCGGGACTGATGGAAACACCATATATTTT.

The genes are TRBV2 and TRBJ1-1; 7 bases are a match to TRBD1. From germline, CDR1 is SNHLY and CDR2 FYNNEI. This CDR3 has 14 residues. J gave up 7 bases and V 11 bases, and 16 bases lay outside the gene matches. CDR3 DNA sequence: TGTGCCGGGACGGAACCCGGGACAGAGCTTGAAGCTTTCTTT. This codes for CAGTEPGTELEAFF.

The V call is TRBV13, the J call TRBJ2-7; D is possibly TRBD1 (6 bases). Trimming pared 2 bases from V and 12 bases from J, leaving 20 bases between. The CDR3 contains 14 residues. Germline-derived CDR1 and CDR2 are PRHDT and FYEKMQ (reference sequence). The CDR3 spells CASSLLGQLDQLYF. The DNA of the CDR3 is TGTGCCAGCAGCTTACTCGGACAGTTAGATCAGTTGTACTTC.

The gene calls are TRBV10-1 and TRBJ2-2; D is undetermined. CDR3 length: 14 amino acids. The germline V gene encodes CDR1 WNHNN and CDR2 SYGVQD (reference sequence). With 4 bases removed from V and 6 bases from J, the gap between germline ends came to 12 bases. The CDR3 DNA reads TGCGCCAGCAGTGTTGAGCGATGGTCCGGGGAGCTGTTTTTT. Residues: CASSVERWSGELFF.

The chain joins TRBV30 to TRBJ2-7; D is unclear. CDR3 size: 12 residues. V lost 4 bases to trimming and J lost 1 base, with 8 bases between them. From germline, CDR1 is GTSNPN and CDR2 SVGIG (reference sequence). Written as DNA, the CDR3 is TGTGCCTGGACAGTCTCTTCCTACGAGCAGTACTTC. Encoded protein: CAWTVSSYEQYF. The full variable domain, its missing parts supplied by reference TRBV30 and TRBJ2-7, is SQTIHQWPATLVQPVGSPLSLECTVEGTSNPNLYWYRQAAGRGLQLLFYSVGIGQISSEVPQNLSASRPQDRQFILSSKKLLLSDSGFYLCAWTVSSYEQYFGPGTRLTVT.

This chain links TRBV6-5 with TRBJ1-1; no clear D. In germline, CDR1 is MNHEY, CDR2 SVGAGI. The CDR3 sequence is 13 residues long. V lost 2 bases, J lost 1 base, and 5 bases lay in between. For the CDR3, the DNA is TGTGCCAGCAGTTACGCAGGGAACACTGAAGCTTTCTTT. As protein: CASSYAGNTEAFF.

The chain carries TRBV9 and TRBJ2-3; 13 nucleotides agree with TRBD2. V trimming: 1 base; J trimming: 4 bases; junction bases outside the gene matches: 3. The V gene's germline CDR1 is SGDLS and CDR2 YYNGEE. The CDR3 consists of 16 residues. In DNA, the CDR3 is TGTGCCAGCAGCGTACGGACTAGCGGGAGAGCAGATACGCAGTATTTT. The encoded protein is CASSVRTSGRADTQYF.